The 7 T cell receptor beta chains below all came from one sample that was sequenced in a study of CD8+ T cells in alopecia areata. Described treatment: oral pan-JAK inhibitor, 5-10 mg twice daily. Extraction of RNA preceded its reverse transcription into cDNA, which served as the sequencing template. Here immunoSEQ multiplex PCR was the method, and the copy in TCRdb shows in-frame clones only, minus some. Of approximately 170,000 clones listed, about three fifths are singletons. The sample consisted of CD4+ T cells sorted from blood, taken at week 4, from a patient treated with tofacitinib. These receptors originate from a human donor with alopecia areata.

The rearrangement joins TRBV2 to TRBJ2-5; 13 bases are a match to TRBD2. The CDR3 sequence is 16 residues long. V lost 2 bases, J lost 5 bases, and 5 bases stayed unmatched. Germline values: CDR1 SNHLY, CDR2 FYNNEI. The CDR3 DNA follows: TGTGCCAGCAGTGAACGGACTAGCGGGAGTCGGGAGACCCAGTACTTC. It specifies CASSERTSGSRETQYF.

This clone showed up just a few times. V and J are TRBV29-1 and TRBJ1-5; D unclear. The CDR3 has 12 residues. Germline V CDR1 and CDR2: SQVTM, ANQGSEA. Trimming left V 5 bases short and J 3 bases short, with 8 bases between. As DNA, the CDR3 is TGCAGCGTTTCAGGCCTCAATCAGCCCCAGCATTTT. This codes for CSVSGLNQPQHF.

V is TRBV9 and J is TRBJ2-7; 7 positions agree with TRBD2. Germline V lookup: CDR1 SGDLS, CDR2 YYNGEE. The V segment lost 0 bases and the J segment 7 bases; nucleotides outside the gene matches: 10. The CDR3 extends over 15 amino acids. The CDR3 sequence is CASSVGGRAPQEQYF. The DNA of the CDR3 is TGTGCCAGCAGCGTAGGAGGGAGGGCCCCTCAGGAGCAGTACTTC.

This chain uses TRBV2 with TRBJ2-5; D might be TRBD1 (6 bases). Germline CDR1 is SNHLY and CDR2 is FYNNEI. This CDR3 has 13 amino acids. Trimming left V 5 bases short and J 6 bases short, with 13 bases between. CDR3: CASSQARGQTQYF. The CDR3 bases are TGTGCCAGCAGTCAGGCCAGGGGTCAGACCCAGTACTTC. The whole variable domain, remainder taken from reference TRBV2 and TRBJ2-5, is EPEVTQTPSHQVTQMGQEVILRCVPISNHLYFYWYRQILGQKVEFLVSFYNNEISEKSEIFDDQFSVERPDGSNFTLKIRSTKLEDSAMYFCASSQARGQTQYFGPGTRLLVL.

This chain links TRBV27 with TRBJ2-2; D may match TRBD1 or TRBD2 (6 bases each). Germline CDR1 and CDR2: MNHEY and SMNVEV (reference sequence). The V gene lost 6 bases and the J gene lost 3 bases, with 20 bases spanning the gap. This CDR3 spans 17 amino acids. The DNA of the CDR3 is TGTGCCAGCAGCCGCAAGATGGGGGGCTCGGACACCGGGGAGCTGTTTTTT. It encodes CASSRKMGGSDTGELFF.

This clone was seen more than once but under ten times. The rearrangement joins TRBV30 to TRBJ2-6; D is ambiguous. V dropped 0 bases and J dropped 2 bases, with 11 bases sitting between them. Germline CDR1 is GTSNPN and CDR2 is SVGIG (reference sequence). There are 16 residues in the CDR3. In DNA form, the CDR3 reads TGTGCCTGGAGTGTCCGTCTGGGTGCTGGGGCCAACGTCCTGACTTTC. Its translation is CAWSVRLGAGANVLTF.

The V gene is TRBV18, the J gene TRBJ1-5, with a weak D call TRBD1 (6 bases). The CDR3 contains 13 residues. Deletions cut 6 bases from V and 9 bases from J, with 15 bases between. Germline-derived CDR1 and CDR2 are KGHSH and LQKENI. The CDR3 region is CASSLEGDRPQHF. In DNA form, the CDR3 reads TGTGCCAGCTCCCTCGAGGGGGATCGGCCCCAGCATTTT.